This TCR beta chain was documented in a study of T cells expressing NK-cell markers (dated by TCRdb to the early 2020s). Describing the broader study: TCR beta-chain repertoires were profiled in sorted CD3+CD56+NKG2C+, CD3+CD56+NKG2C- and CD3+CD56-NKG2C+ T-cell subsets from eight donors. All eight donors whose samples were sequenced were randomly selected healthy volunteers, three of them men and five women. Among the eight sequenced donors, only one was HCMV-seronegative, while the other seven were HCMV-seropositive. Libraries were sequenced as 2 x 150 bp reads on Illumina HiSeq 2000/2500, MiSeq or NextSeq.

Data came from an Illumina HiSeq 2000. TCR beta cDNA libraries were prepared using 5'RACE template switching, which introduced a universal primer site and unique molecular identifiers. cDNA synthesis was primed from the TCR beta constant segment, followed by two successive PCR amplification steps. As for the original processing: MIGEC was used to demultiplex reads and group reads by UMI, and MiTCR was used to assemble and quantify clonotypes. To exclude erroneous sequences, only TCR cDNA sequences supported by at least two reads were retained. The tcR package was used for downstream repertoire analysis, with clonotypes matched between fractions based on CDR3 nucleotide sequence plus V segment. Antigen specificity was annotated against VDJdb with VDJmatch, allowing one amino acid substitution in CDR3. Following TCRdb reprocessing, every CDR3 protein sequence forms one entry, and DNA is not provided. These V and J calls derive from TCRdb rather than the authors' analysis. In this sample's table one finds 350,000 to 500,000 distinct CDR3 sequences. Roughly 7.2% of the sample goes to the ten largest clones.

On this clonotype: Its cognate antigen has yet to be identified.

HCMV-specific IgG was detected in serum with a commercial ELISA kit to determine HCMV serostatus. Ficoll density gradient centrifugation was used to isolate peripheral blood mononuclear cells from blood. From its cysteine to its phenylalanine, the CDR3 spans 18 amino acids. No DNA is listed. The germline V gene supplies CDR1 LGHNA and CDR2 YSLEER. General conclusions and limits of the study: Those dominant clonotypes were again the most abundant among CD3+CD56-NKG2C+ cells in several donors, at about 25-60.1%. In roughly six donors, the dominant CD3+CD56+NKG2C+ clonotypes were among the top 10 CD8+ clonotypes and accounted for 1.0-7.0% of CD8+ T cells. Whether the expanded NKG2C-expressing T cell clones were specific for HCMV antigens remained unclear.

The chain uses TRBV4-3 and TRBJ2-3; the TRBD2 assignment by TCRdb is unverifiable without DNA. Sequenced input: blood T cells: a sorted CD56 or NKG2C T cell subset, CD4+ or CD8+ T cells, or bulk PBMC T cells (not recorded which). This clonotype was sampled from a woman aged 18 to 75 in good health. The CDR3 has the sequence CASSQGPLASELSDTQYF.